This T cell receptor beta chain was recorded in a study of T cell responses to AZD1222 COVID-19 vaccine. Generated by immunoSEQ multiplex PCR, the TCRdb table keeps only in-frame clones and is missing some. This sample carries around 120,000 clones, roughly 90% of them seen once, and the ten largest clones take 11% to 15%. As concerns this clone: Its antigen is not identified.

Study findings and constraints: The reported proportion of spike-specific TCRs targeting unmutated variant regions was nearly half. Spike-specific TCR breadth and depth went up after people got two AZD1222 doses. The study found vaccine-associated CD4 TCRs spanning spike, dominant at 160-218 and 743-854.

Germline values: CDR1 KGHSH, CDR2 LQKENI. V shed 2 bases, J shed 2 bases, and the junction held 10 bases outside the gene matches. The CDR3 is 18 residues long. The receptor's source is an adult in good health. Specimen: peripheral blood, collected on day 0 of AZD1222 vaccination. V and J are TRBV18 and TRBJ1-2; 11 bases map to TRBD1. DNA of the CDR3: TGTGCCAGCTCACCAACTCGGGACAGGGGGTATACAAACTATGGCTACACCTTC. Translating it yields CASSPTRDRGYTNYGYTF. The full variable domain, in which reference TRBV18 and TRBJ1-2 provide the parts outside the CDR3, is NAGVMQNPRHLVRRRGQEARLRCSPMKGHSHVYWYRQLPEEGLKFMVYLQKENIIDESGMPKERFSAEFPKEGPSILRIQQVVRGDSAAYFCASSPTRDRGYTNYGYTFGSGTRLTVV.